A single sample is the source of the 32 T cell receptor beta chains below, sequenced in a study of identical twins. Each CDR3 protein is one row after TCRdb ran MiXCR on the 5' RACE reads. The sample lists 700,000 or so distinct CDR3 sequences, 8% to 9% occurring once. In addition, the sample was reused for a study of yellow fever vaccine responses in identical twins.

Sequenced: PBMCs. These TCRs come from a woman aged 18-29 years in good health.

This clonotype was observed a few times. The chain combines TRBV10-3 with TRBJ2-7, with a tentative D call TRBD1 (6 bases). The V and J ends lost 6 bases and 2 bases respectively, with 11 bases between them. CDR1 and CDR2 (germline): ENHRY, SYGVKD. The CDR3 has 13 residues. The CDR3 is CAIRRQDTYEQYF. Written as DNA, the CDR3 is TGTGCCATCAGACGACAGGACACCTACGAGCAGTACTTC.

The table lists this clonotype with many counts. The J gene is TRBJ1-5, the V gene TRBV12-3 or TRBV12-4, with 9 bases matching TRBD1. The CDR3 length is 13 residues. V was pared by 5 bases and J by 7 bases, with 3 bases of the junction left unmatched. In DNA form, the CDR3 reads TGTGCCAGCAGTGGGACAGGGCAACAGCCCCAGCATTTT. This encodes CASSGTGQQPQHF.

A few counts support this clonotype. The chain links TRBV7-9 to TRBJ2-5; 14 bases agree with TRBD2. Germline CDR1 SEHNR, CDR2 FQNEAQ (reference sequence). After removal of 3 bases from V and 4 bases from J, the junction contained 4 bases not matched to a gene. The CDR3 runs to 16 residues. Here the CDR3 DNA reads TGTGCCAGCAGCTTCACAGGACTAGCGGGAGGAGAGACCCAGTACTTC. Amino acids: CASSFTGLAGGETQYF.

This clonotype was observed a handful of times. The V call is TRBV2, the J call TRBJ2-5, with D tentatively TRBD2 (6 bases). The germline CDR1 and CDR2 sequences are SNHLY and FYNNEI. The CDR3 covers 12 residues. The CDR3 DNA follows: TGTGCTCAAGGGCTAGCGATGGAGACCCAGTACTTC. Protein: CAQGLAMETQYF.

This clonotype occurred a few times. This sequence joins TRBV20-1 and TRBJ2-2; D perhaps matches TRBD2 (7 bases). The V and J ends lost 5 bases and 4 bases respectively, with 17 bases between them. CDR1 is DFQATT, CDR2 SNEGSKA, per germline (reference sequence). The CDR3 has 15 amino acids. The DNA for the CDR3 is TGCAGTGCTCTCCGGGGGAGGGGGGTCACCGGGGAGCTGTTTTTT. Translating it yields CSALRGRGVTGELFF.

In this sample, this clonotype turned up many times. For the CDR3, the DNA is TGTGCCAGCAGCTTTTTAACCTACAATGAGCAGTTCTTC. Its protein product is CASSFLTYNEQFF. V is TRBV7-9 and J is TRBJ2-1; D call uncertain. The CDR3 is 13 amino acids. Germline CDR1 is SEHNR and CDR2 is FQNEAQ (reference sequence). Between the trimmed V and J ends, which lost 3 bases and 2 bases, there was a span of 5 bases.

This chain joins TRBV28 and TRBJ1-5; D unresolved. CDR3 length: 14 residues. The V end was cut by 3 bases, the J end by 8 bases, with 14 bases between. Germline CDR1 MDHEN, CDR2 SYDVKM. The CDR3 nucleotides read TGTGCCAGCAGTTTGTTCGGGGAGGTCAAGCCCCAGCATTTT. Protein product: CASSLFGEVKPQHF.

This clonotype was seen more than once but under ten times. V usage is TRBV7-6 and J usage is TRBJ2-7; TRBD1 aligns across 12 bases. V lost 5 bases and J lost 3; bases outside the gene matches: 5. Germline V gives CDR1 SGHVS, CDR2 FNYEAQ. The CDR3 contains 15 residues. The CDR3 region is CASSPGTGGLYEQYF. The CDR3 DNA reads TGTGCCAGCAGCCCCGGGACAGGGGGCCTCTACGAGCAGTACTTC. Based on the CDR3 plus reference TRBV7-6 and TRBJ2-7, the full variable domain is GAGVSQSPRYKVTKRGQDVALRCDPISGHVSLYWYRQALGQGPEFLTYFNYEAQQDKSGLPNDRFSAERPEGSISTLTIQRTEQRDSAMYRCASSPGTGGLYEQYFGPGTRLTVT.

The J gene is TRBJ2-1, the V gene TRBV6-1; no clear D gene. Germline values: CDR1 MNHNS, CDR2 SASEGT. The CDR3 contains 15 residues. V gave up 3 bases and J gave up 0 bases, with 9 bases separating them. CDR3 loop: CASSDLRSSYNEQFF. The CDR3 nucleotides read TGTGCCAGCAGTGACCTTAGGAGCTCCTACAATGAGCAGTTCTTC.

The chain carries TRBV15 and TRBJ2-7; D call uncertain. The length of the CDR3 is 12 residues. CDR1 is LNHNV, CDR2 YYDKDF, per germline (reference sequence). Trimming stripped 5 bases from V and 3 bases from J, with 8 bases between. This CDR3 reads CATSLNSYEQYF. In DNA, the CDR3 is TGTGCCACCAGCCTTAACAGCTACGAGCAGTACTTC.

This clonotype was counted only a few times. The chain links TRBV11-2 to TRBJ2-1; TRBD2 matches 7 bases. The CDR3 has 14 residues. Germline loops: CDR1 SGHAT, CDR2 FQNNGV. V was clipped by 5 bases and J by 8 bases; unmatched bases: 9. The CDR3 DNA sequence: TGTGCCAGCAGCGCCGAACTAGCGCCCCATGAGCAGTTCTTC. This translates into CASSAELAPHEQFF.

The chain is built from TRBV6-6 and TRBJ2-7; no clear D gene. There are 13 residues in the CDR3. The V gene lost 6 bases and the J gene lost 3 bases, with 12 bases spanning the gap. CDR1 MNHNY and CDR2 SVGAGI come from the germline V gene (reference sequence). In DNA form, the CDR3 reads TGTGCCAGCAGGAATACAGCTTACTACGAGCAGTACTTC. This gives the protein CASRNTAYYEQYF.

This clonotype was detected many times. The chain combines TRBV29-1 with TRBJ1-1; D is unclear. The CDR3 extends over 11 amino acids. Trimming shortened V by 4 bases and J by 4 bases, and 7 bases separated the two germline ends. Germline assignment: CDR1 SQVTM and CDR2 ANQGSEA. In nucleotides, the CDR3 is TGCAGCGTTGTTCGGAGCACTGAAGCTTTCTTT. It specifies CSVVRSTEAFF. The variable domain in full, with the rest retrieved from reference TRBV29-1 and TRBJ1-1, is SAVISQKPSRDICQRGTSLTIQCQVDSQVTMMFWYRQQPGQSLTLIATANQGSEATYESGFVIDKFPISRPNLTFSTLTVSNMSPEDSSIYLCSVVRSTEAFFGQGTRLTVV.

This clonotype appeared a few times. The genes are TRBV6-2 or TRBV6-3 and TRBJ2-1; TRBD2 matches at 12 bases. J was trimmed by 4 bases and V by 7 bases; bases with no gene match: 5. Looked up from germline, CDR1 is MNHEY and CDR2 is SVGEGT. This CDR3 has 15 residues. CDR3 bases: TGTGCCAGCATCCTAGCGGGAGGGCAATACAATGAGCAGTTCTTC. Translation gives CASILAGGQYNEQFF.

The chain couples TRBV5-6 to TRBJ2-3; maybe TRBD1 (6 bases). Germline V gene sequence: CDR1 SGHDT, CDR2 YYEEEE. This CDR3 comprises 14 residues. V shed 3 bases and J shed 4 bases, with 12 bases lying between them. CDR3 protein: CASSSLRGSDTQYF. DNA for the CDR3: TGTGCCAGCAGCTCACTCAGGGGTTCAGATACGCAGTATTTT.

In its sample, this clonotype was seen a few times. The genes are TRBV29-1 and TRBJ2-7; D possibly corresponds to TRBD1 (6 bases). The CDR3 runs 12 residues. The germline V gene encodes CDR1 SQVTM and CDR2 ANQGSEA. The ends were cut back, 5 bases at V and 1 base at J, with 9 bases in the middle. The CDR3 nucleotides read TGCAGCGTTCAGAGGGGGTCCTACGAGCAGTACTTC. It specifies CSVQRGSYEQYF.

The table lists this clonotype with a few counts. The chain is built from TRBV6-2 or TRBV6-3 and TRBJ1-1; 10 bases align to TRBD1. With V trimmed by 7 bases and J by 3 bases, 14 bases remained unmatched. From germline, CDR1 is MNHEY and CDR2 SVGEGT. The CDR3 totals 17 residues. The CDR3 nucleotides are TGTGCCAGCAATTCCCGGGACAGGGGATCTTCGGACACTGAAGCTTTCTTT. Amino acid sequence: CASNSRDRGSSDTEAFF.

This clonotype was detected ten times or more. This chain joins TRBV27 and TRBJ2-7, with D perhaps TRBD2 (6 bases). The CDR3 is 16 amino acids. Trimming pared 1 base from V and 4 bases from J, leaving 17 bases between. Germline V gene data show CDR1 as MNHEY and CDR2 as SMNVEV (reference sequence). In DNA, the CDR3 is TGTGCCAGCAGTTTATTGGCGGGAACGAGGCGTTACGAGCAGTACTTC. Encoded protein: CASSLLAGTRRYEQYF.

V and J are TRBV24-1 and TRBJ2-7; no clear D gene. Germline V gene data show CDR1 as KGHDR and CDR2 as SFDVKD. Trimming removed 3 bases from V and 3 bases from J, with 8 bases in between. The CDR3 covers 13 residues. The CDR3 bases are TGTGCCACCAGTGATGTCGGTTTCTACGAGCAGTACTTC. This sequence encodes CATSDVGFYEQYF.

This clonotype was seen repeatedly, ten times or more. CDR3 sequence (DNA): TGCGCCAGCAGCCCGGGACTAGCCGTCGGGGAGCAGTTCTTC. Translating it yields CASSPGLAVGEQFF. The chain uses TRBV5-1 and TRBJ2-1, with 9 bases matching TRBD2. There are 14 residues in the CDR3. Losses at the gene ends were 4 bases for V and 10 bases for J; bases not matched to a gene: 9. Per germline, CDR1 SGHRS and CDR2 YFSETQ.

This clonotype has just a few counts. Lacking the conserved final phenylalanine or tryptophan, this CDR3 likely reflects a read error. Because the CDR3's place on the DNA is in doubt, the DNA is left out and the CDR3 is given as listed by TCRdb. CDR3 region: CASSEGLAEYLAPS. The chain combines TRBV6-1 with TRBJ2-7; the table's D call TRBD2 went unverified against the DNA. The CDR3 is made up of 14 amino acids, end residues included. In germline, CDR1 is MNHNS, CDR2 SASEGT.

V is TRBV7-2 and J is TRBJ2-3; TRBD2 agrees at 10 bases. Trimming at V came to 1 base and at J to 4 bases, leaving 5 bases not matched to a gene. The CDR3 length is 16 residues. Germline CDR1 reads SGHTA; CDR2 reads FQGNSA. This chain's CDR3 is CASSLVALAGADTQYF. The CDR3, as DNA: TGTGCCAGCAGCTTAGTGGCTCTAGCGGGAGCAGATACGCAGTATTTT.

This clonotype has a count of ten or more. The CDR3 DNA follows: TGTGCCAGCAGTCCGGACGGCTGGAACACTGAAGCTTTCTTT. Protein product: CASSPDGWNTEAFF. V usage is TRBV12-3 or TRBV12-4 and J usage is TRBJ1-1; D gene ambiguous. Trimming cost V 5 bases and J 1 base, with 11 bases left between them. CDR3 length: 14 amino acids.

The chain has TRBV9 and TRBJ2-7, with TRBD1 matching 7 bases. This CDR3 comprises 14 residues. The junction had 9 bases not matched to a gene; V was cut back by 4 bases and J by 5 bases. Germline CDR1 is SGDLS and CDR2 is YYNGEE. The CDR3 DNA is TGTGCCAGCAGCCCTCATGTACAGGGGAACGAGCAGTACTTC. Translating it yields CASSPHVQGNEQYF.

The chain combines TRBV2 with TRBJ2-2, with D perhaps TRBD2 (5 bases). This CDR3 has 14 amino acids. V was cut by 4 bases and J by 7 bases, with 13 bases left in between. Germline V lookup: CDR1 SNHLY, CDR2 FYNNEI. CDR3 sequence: CASSVRGIGGELFF. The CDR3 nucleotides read TGTGCCAGCAGTGTCCGAGGGATCGGCGGGGAGCTGTTTTTT. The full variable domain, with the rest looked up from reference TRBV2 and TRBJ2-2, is EPEVTQTPSHQVTQMGQEVILRCVPISNHLYFYWYRQILGQKVEFLVSFYNNEISEKSEIFDDQFSVERPDGSNFTLKIRSTKLEDSAMYFCASSVRGIGGELFFGEGSRLTVL.

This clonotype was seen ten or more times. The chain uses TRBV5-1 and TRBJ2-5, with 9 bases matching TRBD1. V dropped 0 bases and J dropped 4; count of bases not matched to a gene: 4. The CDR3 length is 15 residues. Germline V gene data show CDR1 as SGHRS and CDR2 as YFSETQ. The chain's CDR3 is CASSLGQGGAETQYF. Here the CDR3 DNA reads TGCGCCAGCAGCTTGGGACAGGGGGGAGCAGAGACCCAGTACTTC.

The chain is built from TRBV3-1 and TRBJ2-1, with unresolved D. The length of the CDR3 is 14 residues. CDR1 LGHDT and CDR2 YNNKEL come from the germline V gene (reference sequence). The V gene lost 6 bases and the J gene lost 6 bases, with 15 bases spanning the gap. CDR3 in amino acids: CASSRDTDLNEQFF. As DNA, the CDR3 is TGTGCCAGCAGTCGAGACACGGACCTCAATGAGCAGTTCTTC.

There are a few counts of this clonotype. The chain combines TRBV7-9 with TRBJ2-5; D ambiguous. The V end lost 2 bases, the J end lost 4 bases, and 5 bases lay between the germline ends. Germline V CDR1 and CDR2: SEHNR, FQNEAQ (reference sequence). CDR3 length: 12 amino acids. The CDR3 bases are TGTGCCAGCAGCTTAAATTTAGAGACCCAGTACTTC. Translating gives CASSLNLETQYF.

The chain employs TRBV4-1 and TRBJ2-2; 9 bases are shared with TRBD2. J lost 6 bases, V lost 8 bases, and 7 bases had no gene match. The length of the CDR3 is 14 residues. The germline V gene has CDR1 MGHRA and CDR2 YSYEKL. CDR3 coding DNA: TGCGCCAGCGAGCGGCTAGCGGGGTCCGGGGAGCTGTTTTTT. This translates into CASERLAGSGELFF.

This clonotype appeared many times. The DNA for the CDR3 is TGTGCCAGCAGTCCGGGACAGTCTGAGTTCTTC. Amino acid sequence: CASSPGQSEFF. The rearrangement uses TRBV12-3 or TRBV12-4 and TRBJ2-1; 7 nucleotides line up with TRBD1. This CDR3 is built from 11 residues. V lost 5 bases, J lost 14 bases, and 6 bases stayed unmatched.

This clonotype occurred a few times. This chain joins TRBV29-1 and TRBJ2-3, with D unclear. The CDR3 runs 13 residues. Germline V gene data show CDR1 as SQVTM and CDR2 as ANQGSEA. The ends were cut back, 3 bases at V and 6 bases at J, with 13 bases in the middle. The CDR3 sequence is CSVDEPSEDTQYF. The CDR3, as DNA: TGCAGCGTTGATGAGCCCTCTGAGGATACGCAGTATTTT.

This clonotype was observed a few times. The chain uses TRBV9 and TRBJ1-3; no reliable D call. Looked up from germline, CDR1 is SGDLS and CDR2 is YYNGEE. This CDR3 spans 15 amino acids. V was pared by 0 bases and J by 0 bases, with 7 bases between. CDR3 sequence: CASSVAPSSGNTIYF. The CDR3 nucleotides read TGTGCCAGCAGCGTAGCTCCTAGCTCTGGAAACACCATATATTTT.